The 5 T cell receptor beta chains below were found in one sample sequenced in a study of blood T cell repertoires in COVID-19 (dated by TCRdb to 2019 to 2021). Libraries were built with the immunoSEQ multiplex PCR assay. The table was pulled from immuneACCESS by TCRdb, which kept in-frame rearrangements only. Such tables lose some clones; where checked, under half of the loss comes from unresolved V genes, and the rest has no known cause. Here the sample has hundreds of thousands of clones; roughly 88% occur a single time. The leading ten clones occupy 14% to 15% of the sample. The sequencing input was PBMCs or T cells enriched from blood (not recorded which). All receptors derive from a woman aged 50 to 60 with acute COVID-19.

The rearrangement uses TRBV15 and TRBJ2-7; 7 nucleotides agree with TRBD2. Germline values: CDR1 LNHNV, CDR2 YYDKDF (reference sequence). This CDR3 comprises 15 residues. The ends lost 1 base at V and 3 bases at J; junction bases unmatched: 6. The CDR3 DNA reads as TGTGCCACCAGCAGAGGTACAGCGGGAATCTACGAGCAGTACTTC. It encodes CATSRGTAGIYEQYF.

The rearrangement uses TRBV7-8 and TRBJ2-7; TRBD2 is a possible D gene (6 bases). V was cut by 4 bases and J by 7 bases, with 17 bases left in between. The length of the CDR3 is 14 residues. From germline, CDR1 is SGHVS and CDR2 FQNEAQ. The CDR3 protein is CASSYIGGLGEQYF. In DNA form, the CDR3 reads TGTGCCAGCAGCTATATCGGGGGTTTGGGGGAGCAGTACTTC.

J is TRBJ2-7 and V is TRBV5-8; TRBD1 agrees at 9 bases. CDR3 length: 14 residues. V gave up 6 bases and J gave up 2 bases; unmatched junction bases: 6. Germline CDR1 is SGHTS and CDR2 is YDEGEE. This CDR3 reads CASTRDRGAYEQYF. The CDR3 region has the DNA TGTGCCAGCACTCGAGACAGGGGGGCCTACGAGCAGTACTTC.

The chain joins TRBV4-2 to TRBJ1-5; 7 nucleotides line up with TRBD1. The length of the CDR3 is 16 residues. The V segment lost 3 bases and the J segment 7 bases; nucleotides outside the gene matches: 12. CDR1 is LGHNA and CDR2 is YNFKEQ in the germline V gene. CDR3 residues: CASSHDATGLEQPQHF. CDR3 in DNA: TGTGCCAGCAGCCATGACGCGACAGGGCTAGAACAGCCCCAGCATTTT.

This chain connects TRBV11-3 to TRBJ2-1, with 8 bases fitting TRBD2. Germline V CDR1 and CDR2: SGHNT, YENEEA. Trimming took 5 bases from V and 9 from J; bases not matched to a gene: 12. This CDR3 has 15 residues. This CDR3 reads CASSPGGAGGSEQFF. The CDR3 coding sequence is TGTGCCAGCAGCCCGGGGGGGGCGGGGGGCAGTGAGCAGTTCTTC.